The following is a T cell receptor beta chain sequence with its context. Antigen specificity is unknown. These data belong to a study of T cell responses to AZD1222 COVID-19 vaccine. Findings and caveats of the study: The donor group comprised mostly white British people and more females; the analysis possibly underestimated clonal diversity. Spike-specific TCR breadth rose after two AZD1222 doses, and depth rose as well. Spike-wide vaccine-associated CD4 TCRs dominated at 160-218 and 743-854.

In germline, CDR1 is SGHKS, CDR2 YYEKEE (reference sequence). The CDR3 totals 14 residues. Trimming left V 0 bases short and J 4 bases short, with 5 bases between. The data were produced by immunoSEQ multiplex PCR, yet TCRdb's version contains in-frame clones alone and is incomplete. The sample has hundreds of thousands of clones; 85% to 95% are singletons. The rearrangement links TRBV5-5 to TRBJ1-6; unclear D gene. Source: peripheral blood, taken on day 0 of MenACWY control vaccination. This sequence originates from an adult in good health. The DNA of the CDR3 is TGTGCCAGCAGCTTGGCCGTGTATAATTCACCCCTCCACTTT. Translation gives CASSLAVYNSPLHF. Supplemented by reference TRBV5-5 and TRBJ1-6, the full variable domain reads DAGVTQSPTHLIKTRGQQVTLRCSPISGHKSVSWYQQVLGQGPQFIFQYYEKEERGRGNFPDRFSARQFPNYSSELNVNALLLGDSALYLCASSLAVYNSPLHFGNGTRLTVT.